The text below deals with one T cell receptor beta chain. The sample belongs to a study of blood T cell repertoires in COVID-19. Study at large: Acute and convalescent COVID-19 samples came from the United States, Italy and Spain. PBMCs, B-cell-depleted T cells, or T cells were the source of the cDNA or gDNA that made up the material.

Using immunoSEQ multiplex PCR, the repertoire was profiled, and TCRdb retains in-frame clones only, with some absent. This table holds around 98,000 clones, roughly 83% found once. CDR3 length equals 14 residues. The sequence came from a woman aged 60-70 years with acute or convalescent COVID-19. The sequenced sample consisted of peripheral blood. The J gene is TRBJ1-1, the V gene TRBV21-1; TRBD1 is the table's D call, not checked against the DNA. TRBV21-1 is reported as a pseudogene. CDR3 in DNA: TGTGCCAGCAGCAAATATCACAGGCGGAATGAGGCTTTCTTT. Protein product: CASSKYHRRNEAFF.